The 21 T cell receptor beta chains given below trace back to one sample, sequenced in a study of tumor and adjacent non-tumor tissue in lung cancer. Three rounds of nested PCR, following a modified ARM-PCR protocol, produced the TCRbeta library. TCRdb used MiXCR to reprocess the multiplex PCR reads, holding one entry per CDR3 protein. The sample has roughly 93,000 distinct CDR3 sequences, about 72% seen once. The template was RNA from unsorted bulk tissue. Sequenced material: lung tumor tissue. The receptors shown here come from a man aged 55 to 70 with non-small cell lung cancer.

This clonotype has only one observation. This may be a read error, as it is one base from a much larger clone. V gene TRBV5-5 combines with J gene TRBJ1-4; D gene ambiguous. V lost 0 bases and J 2 bases, leaving 8 bases between the germline ends. CDR1 SGHKS and CDR2 YYEKEE come from the germline V gene (reference sequence). This CDR3 is 15 amino acids long. CDR3 sequence: CASSLGYVTNEKLFF. As DNA, the CDR3 is TGTGCCAGCAGCTTGGGGTACGTCACTAATGAAAAACTGTTTTTT.

With respect to this clonotype: A much larger clone is a single base away; this may be a read error. J is TRBJ2-1 and V is TRBV12-3 or TRBV12-4; 9 nucleotides line up with TRBD2. The CDR3 runs 15 residues. The DNA of the CDR3 is TGTGCCAGCAGGGAAGCGGGAGGCTCCTACAATGGGCAGTTCTTC. This encodes CASREAGGSYNGQFF.

Points on this clonotype: In this CDR3 the conserved last residue, phenylalanine or tryptophan, is missing, so a read error is likely. V usage is TRBV12-3 or TRBV12-4 and J usage is TRBJ2-7, with D possibly matching TRBD2 (5 bases). Trimming took off 3 bases at V and 4 bases at J, with 16 bases between the two ends. The CDR3 contains 15 residues. This CDR3 reads CASSLQGRGRYEQYI. In DNA form, the CDR3 reads TGTGCCAGCAGTTTGCAAGGACGGGGAAGATACGAGCAGTACATC.

Concerning this clonotype: This may be a read error: a much more frequent sequence differs by one nucleotide. The genes are TRBV5-4 and TRBJ2-1, with TRBD1 matching over 10 bases. CDR3 length equals 13 residues. Germline CDR1 SGHNT, CDR2 YYREEE (reference sequence). The CDR3 protein is CVSSLTGGEGQFF. The CDR3, as DNA: TGTGTCAGCAGCTTGACAGGGGGCGAAGGTCAGTTCTTC.

Note on this clonotype: This may be a read error: a much more frequent sequence differs by one nucleotide. This chain's CDR3 is CSADLGTSGGRETQYF. The CDR3 nucleotides are TGCAGTGCTGACTTAGGGACTAGCGGGGGGCGGGAGACCCAGTACTTC. V is TRBV20-1 and J is TRBJ2-5, with 15 bases identical to TRBD2. J gave up 5 bases and V 5 bases, and 9 bases lay outside the gene matches. This CDR3 comprises 16 residues. Germline V gene lookup returns CDR1 DFQATT and CDR2 SNEGSKA (reference sequence).

In regard to this clonotype: This may arise from a read error, as a much more abundant clone is one base away. The chain recombines TRBV30 with TRBJ2-2; D not certain. The CDR3 extends over 15 amino acids. Trimming took 0 bases from V and 3 from J, leaving 11 bases between them. Germline loops: CDR1 GTSNPN, CDR2 SVGIG (reference sequence). CDR3 region: CAWSVGISYTGELFF. The CDR3 coding sequence is TGTGCCTGGAGTGTAGGCATTAGTTACACCGGGGAGCTGTTTTTT.

Only a few counts were recorded for this clonotype. Mismatch with germline at one junction end may stem from a read error. The rearrangement links TRBV11-3 to TRBJ2-6; D perhaps matches TRBD1 (6 bases). The CDR3 sequence is 15 residues long. Germline V lookup: CDR1 SGHNT, CDR2 YENEEA. CDR3 in DNA: TGTGCCGGCAGCCAACAGGGTTCTGGGGCCAACGTCCTGGATTTC. Protein product: CAGSQQGSGANVLDF. The full variable domain, rest sourced from reference TRBV11-3 and TRBJ2-6, is EAGVVQSPRYKIIEKKQPVAFWCNPISGHNTLYWYLQNLGQGPELLIRYENEEAVDDSQLPKDRFSAERLKGVDSTLKIQPAELGDSAVYLCAGSQQGSGANVLDFGAGSRLTVL.

On this clonotype: The junction does not match germline at one end; this may be a read error. The V gene is TRBV4-2, the J gene TRBJ2-2; 13 bases agree with TRBD2. CDR3 length: 18 amino acids. Germline V CDR1 and CDR2: LGHNA, YNFKEQ. The CDR3 here is CVSNYLTSGRGNTGELSF. The CDR3 region has the DNA TGTGTCAGCAACTATCTCACTAGCGGGAGGGGGAACACCGGGGAGCTGTCTTTT.

In regard to this clonotype: One junction end does not reproduce the germline sequence, and a read error may be involved. This sequence joins TRBV6-2 or TRBV6-3 and TRBJ2-2, with TRBD2 identical over 9 bases. The V gene's germline CDR1 is MNHEY and CDR2 SVGEGT. This CDR3 is 15 amino acids long. CDR3 in DNA: TGTGCCAGCAATTACGGGACTAGCCGTACAGGGGAGCTGTTTTTT. Residues: CASNYGTSRTGELFF.

This clonotype was found many times. V gene TRBV29-1 combines with J gene TRBJ2-3; TRBD1 might be the D (6 bases). The CDR3 is 14 residues long. Trimming removed 2 bases at V and 0 bases at J, with 9 bases between. Germline V lookup: CDR1 SQVTM, CDR2 ANQGSEA. The CDR3: CSVETGMSTDTQYF. The CDR3 coding sequence is TGCAGCGTTGAAACAGGGATGAGCACAGATACGCAGTATTTT.

This clonotype was counted ten times or more. The rearrangement links TRBV13 to TRBJ2-7; 14 bases line up with TRBD2. With 3 bases clipped from V and 4 bases from J, the junction kept 8 bases outside the gene matches. This CDR3 has 17 amino acids. The V gene's germline CDR1 is PRHDT and CDR2 FYEKMQ (reference sequence). As DNA, the CDR3 is TGTGCCAGCAGCTTCAACCCGGGACTAGCGGGGGCATACGAGCAGTACTTC. This codes for CASSFNPGLAGAYEQYF.

Many counts were recorded for this clonotype. The rearrangement uses TRBV6-5 and TRBJ2-7; TRBD2 matches 10 bases. The CDR3 runs to 15 residues. CDR1 MNHEY and CDR2 SVGAGI come from the germline V gene. With 8 bases clipped from V and 3 bases from J, the junction kept 10 bases outside the gene matches. In DNA form, the CDR3 reads TGTGCCAGCCGCGTCAAGCGGGGGGGCCTCTACGAGCAGTACTTC. This encodes CASRVKRGGLYEQYF.

As to this clonotype: An end of the junction differs from the germline gene, which may be a read error. The J gene is TRBJ1-1, the V gene TRBV4-2; no reliable D call. Per germline, CDR1 LGHNA and CDR2 YNFKEQ. This CDR3 contains 14 residues. CDR3 in DNA: TGTGCCAGCAGCCAGGCTACACAGAACATTGAAGCTTTCTTT. Its protein product is CASSQATQNIEAFF.

In the case of this clonotype: Given a much more abundant clone one base away, this may be a read error. The genes are TRBV6-1 and TRBJ1-4; D call uncertain. The CDR3 contains 12 residues. Per germline, CDR1 MNHNS and CDR2 SASEGT. The CDR3 spells CANSNLGEKLFF. The CDR3 DNA is TGTGCCAACAGTAACCTCGGTGAAAAACTGTTTTTT.

This clonotype is medium-sized by share. The chain joins TRBV11-1 to TRBJ2-5; 7 nucleotides agree with TRBD1. Germline CDR1 and CDR2: SGHAT and FQDESV (reference sequence). The V and J ends lost 3 bases and 5 bases, in that order; junction bases with no gene match: 9. CDR3 length: 15 residues. The CDR3 loop reads CASSFTTGSGETQYF. The CDR3 DNA reads TGTGCCAGCAGCTTCACGACAGGGTCGGGGGAGACCCAGTACTTC.

Only one count was recorded for this clonotype. Being one base from a much bigger clone, this may be a read error. The rearrangement joins TRBV5-6 to TRBJ1-3, with no clear D. The CDR3 extends over 14 amino acids. Germline V gene lookup returns CDR1 SGHDT and CDR2 YYEEEE. Trimming cost V 2 bases and J 7 bases, with 13 bases left between them. CDR3 coding DNA: TGTGCCAGCAGCTTCCGACCGGGATGGAACACCATATATTTT. This encodes CASSFRPGWNTIYF.

This clonotype ranks as medium-sized. The V and J genes are TRBV11-2 and TRBJ1-4; no clear D. With 3 bases removed from V and 3 bases from J, the gap between germline ends came to 8 bases. The CDR3 consists of 14 residues. The germline CDR1 and CDR2 sequences are SGHAT and FQNNGV. The CDR3 sequence is CASSFLGSNEKLFF. Written as DNA, the CDR3 is TGTGCCAGCAGCTTCCTGGGGTCTAATGAAAAACTGTTTTTT.

About this clonotype: This CDR3 fails to terminate in the conserved phenylalanine or tryptophan, so it likely reflects a read error. V and J are TRBV20-1 and TRBJ2-7, with 15 nucleotides matching TRBD2. The germline V gene encodes CDR1 DFQATT and CDR2 SNEGSKA (reference sequence). This CDR3 has 16 amino acids. Trimming at V came to 3 bases and at J to 5 bases, leaving 8 bases not matched to a gene. The DNA of the CDR3 is TGCAGTGCTAGCGGGACTAGCGGGAGGTTGATAAACGAGCAGTACCTC. It codes for CSASGTSGRLINEQYL.

This clonotype was observed many times. V and J are TRBV5-6 and TRBJ2-7, with 11 bases matching TRBD2. The CDR3 is made up of 16 amino acids. The V segment lost 4 bases and the J segment 4 bases; nucleotides outside the gene matches: 10. Germline V gene lookup returns CDR1 SGHDT and CDR2 YYEEEE. CDR3 in amino acids: CASSHPLTSGNYEQYF. DNA of the CDR3: TGTGCCAGCAGCCATCCGCTGACTAGCGGGAATTACGAGCAGTACTTC.

About this clonotype itself: A read error may be the cause here, since a much bigger clone is one base away. The chain recombines TRBV12-3 or TRBV12-4 with TRBJ2-3; D perhaps matches TRBD2 (6 bases). Trimming shortened V by 6 bases and J by 7 bases, and 26 bases separated the two germline ends. CDR3 length equals 17 residues. In DNA form, the CDR3 reads TGTGCCAGCAGGCGAGGGCTACAATACCGGGAGAGTAATACGCAGTATTTT. It is translated as CASRRGLQYRESNTQYF.

This sequence joins TRBV5-6 and TRBJ2-7; D gene uncertain. The ends were cut back, 0 bases at V and 3 bases at J, with 13 bases in the middle. The CDR3 is 15 residues long. Germline-derived CDR1 and CDR2 are SGHDT and YYEEEE. DNA of the CDR3: TGTGCCAGCAGCTTGGTCTCCCCTGTGTTCTACGAGCAGTACTTC. It codes for CASSLVSPVFYEQYF.